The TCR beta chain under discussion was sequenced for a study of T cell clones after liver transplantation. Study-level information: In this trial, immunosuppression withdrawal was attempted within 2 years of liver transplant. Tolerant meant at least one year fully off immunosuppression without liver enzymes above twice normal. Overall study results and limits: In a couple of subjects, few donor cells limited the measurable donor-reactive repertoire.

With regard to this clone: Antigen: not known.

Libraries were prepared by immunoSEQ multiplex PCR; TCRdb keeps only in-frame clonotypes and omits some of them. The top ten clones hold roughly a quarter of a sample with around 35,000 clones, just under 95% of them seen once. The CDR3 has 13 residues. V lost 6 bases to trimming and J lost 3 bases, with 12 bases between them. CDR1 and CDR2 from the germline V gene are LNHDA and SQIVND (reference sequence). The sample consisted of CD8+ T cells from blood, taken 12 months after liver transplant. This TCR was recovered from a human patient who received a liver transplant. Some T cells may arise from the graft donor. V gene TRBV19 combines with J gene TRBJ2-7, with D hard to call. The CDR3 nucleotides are TGTGCCAGTAGCAGCGCACTCCTCTACGAGCAGTACTTC. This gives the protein CASSSALLYEQYF.